This entry is about one T cell receptor (beta chain). The data were taken from a study of blood T cell repertoires in COVID-19. Study summary: The United States, Italy and Spain supplied acute and convalescent COVID-19 samples. In each case, the material was cDNA or gDNA derived from T cells, B-cell-depleted T cells, or PBMCs.

Germline CDR1 SGHDN, CDR2 FVKESK. V lost 7 bases to trimming and J lost 4 bases; unmatched junction nucleotides: 7. The CDR3 length is 14 residues. As originally analysed: Amplification of reference gene primers provided the estimated nucleated cell counts. Sequencing was performed with immunoSEQ multiplex PCR; in TCRdb, only in-frame clones are kept and a portion is missing. The V and J calls and clone size were taken over from that table, and D and trimming were inferred from the DNA. The table has 55,000 to 75,000 clones, approximately 88% seen once. The V gene is TRBV14, the J gene TRBJ2-3; 8 bases fit TRBD2. Sequenced: peripheral blood. This clonotype was obtained from a man aged 50 to 60 with active COVID-19. In nucleotides, the CDR3 is TGTGCCAGCACCCCGGGAGGGAGGCCAGATACGCAGTATTTT. The encoded protein is CASTPGGRPDTQYF.